The sequence of this T cell receptor (beta chain) was determined in a study of graft-versus-host responses after intestinal transplantation. General study points: Some GvH clones appeared in ileal mucosa or blood before recipient bone marrow.

Sorting was performed after the reaction on proliferating CFSE-low CD3+CD4+ and CD3+CD8+ responders. This clone was observed a single time. Germline CDR1 GTSNPN, CDR2 SVGIG (reference sequence). After removal of 5 bases from V and 1 base from J, the junction contained 8 bases not matched to a gene. This CDR3 contains 14 residues. The data were produced by immunoSEQ multiplex PCR, yet TCRdb's version contains in-frame clones alone and is incomplete. The data show about 22,000 clones, about 57% seen once. This clonotype originated in a human patient who received an intestinal transplant. The starting material was alloreactive CD4+ T cells from a mixed lymphocyte reaction culture, obtained before intestinal transplant. The subset was: CFSE-low proliferating T cells sorted from approximately 6-day pre-transplant mixed lymphocyte reaction (GvH or HvG direction). The rearrangement uses TRBV30 and TRBJ2-7; 7 bases are a match to TRBD1. The CDR3 coding sequence is TGTGCCTGGGGAAGGGACAGCTTATCCTACGAGCAGTACTTC. Its translation is CAWGRDSLSYEQYF. Variable domain in full (rest from reference TRBV30 and TRBJ2-7): SQTIHQWPATLVQPVGSPLSLECTVEGTSNPNLYWYRQAAGRGLQLLFYSVGIGQISSEVPQNLSASRPQDRQFILSSKKLLLSDSGFYLCAWGRDSLSYEQYFGPGTRLTVT.